This entry lists 15 T cell receptor beta chains sequenced from one sample in a study of T cells in women clearing cervical HPV infection. Libraries were prepared by immunoSEQ multiplex PCR; TCRdb keeps only in-frame clonotypes and omits some of them. The sample includes 35,000 to 45,000 clones. Sequencing input: blood buffy coat. Receptors originate from a woman between 18 and 70 years old with a cervical HPV16 infection that either progressed to CIN3+ or cleared (not recorded which).

Regarding this clone: The read ends 3 residues shy of where the CDR3 ends; the end is completed using the germline J gene. V is TRBV5-1 and J is TRBJ2-3; D is possibly TRBD1 (5 bases). Germline CDR1 is SGHRS and CDR2 is YFSETQ. The CDR3 loop spans 15 amino acids. The V end lost 2 bases, the J end lost 2 bases, and 12 bases lay between the germline ends. CDR3 in amino acids: CASSFHQGNTDTQYF. The part of the CDR3 DNA that was read is TGCGCCAGCAGCTTTCATCAGGGAAACACAGATACG.

Note on this clone: The read gets to within 3 residues of the CDR3 end, and the germline J gene fills in the rest. V and J are TRBV19 and TRBJ1-5, with TRBD1 identical over 7 bases. CDR1 and CDR2 from the germline V gene are LNHDA and SQIVND (reference sequence). CDR3 length: 15 residues. Trimming at V came to 4 bases and at J to 1 base, leaving 4 bases not matched to a gene. Incomplete CDR3 DNA: TGTGCCAGTAGTACACAGGGGACCAGCAATCAGCCC. Its translation is CASSTQGTSNQP. The whole CDR3 is CASSTQGTSNQPQHF.

The sequenced part of the CDR3 DNA is TGCAGCGTTTCGGTAGAAGGGAACTATGGC. Protein product: CSVSVEGNYG. The complete CDR3 sequence is CSVSVEGNYGYTF. V gene TRBV29-1 combines with J gene TRBJ1-2, with D unresolved. The read terminates 3 residues before the CDR3 end, so the remaining end is supplied by the germline J gene. Looked up from germline, CDR1 is SQVTM and CDR2 is ANQGSEA. The CDR3 has 13 amino acids. Trimming shortened V by 5 bases and J by 2 bases, and 12 bases separated the two germline ends.

Notes on this clone: Coverage ceases 3 residues before the CDR3 finishes, and the germline J gene fills in the end. V and J are TRBV20-1 and TRBJ2-2, with no clear D. The CDR3 has 12 amino acids. Germline V gene lookup returns CDR1 DFQATT and CDR2 SNEGSKA (reference sequence). CDR3 bases read: TGCAGTGCGGTTTCCTATAATTCACCG. Amino acid sequence: CSAVSYNSP. The entire CDR3 sequence reads CSAVSYNSPLFF.

As regards this clone: Read data end 3 residues before the CDR3 end; the end is taken from the germline J gene. The V gene is TRBV11-2, the J gene TRBJ2-3, with D unclear. V lost 5 bases to trimming and J lost 5 bases, with 5 bases between them. In germline, CDR1 is SGHAT, CDR2 FQNNGV. The CDR3 spans 11 residues. The DNA read from the CDR3 is TGTGCCAGCAGCCAAATAGATACG. It specifies CASSQIDT. The CDR3 in its entirety is CASSQIDTQYF.

Worth noting for this clone: Its ends do not fully match the called genes, so a read error is possible. Read sequence stops 3 residues before the CDR3 end, and the germline J gene provides the missing end. V is TRBV4-2 and J is TRBJ2-2; no clear D gene. The CDR3 totals 17 residues. Looked up from germline, CDR1 is LGHNA and CDR2 is YNFKEQ. The sequenced part of the CDR3 DNA is TGCGCCAGCAGCCAAGAGGCAGCGAATTCGAACACCGGGGAG. This translates into CASSQEAANSNTGE. The complete CDR3 protein is CASSQEAANSNTGELFF.

Comment on this clone: The CDR3 is cut off 3 residues early in the read; its end comes from the germline J gene. The chain employs TRBV20-1 and TRBJ1-2, with D uncertain. V was shortened by 5 bases and J by 4 bases, with 14 bases between the two germline ends. The CDR3 loop spans 13 amino acids. Germline-derived CDR1 and CDR2 are DFQATT and SNEGSKA (reference sequence). The part of the CDR3 DNA that was read is TGCAGTGCTCTGGAGCGGGCTTTCTATGGC. Protein sequence: CSALERAFYG. The entire CDR3 protein reads CSALERAFYGYTF.

As concerns this clone: The CDR3 extends 3 residues past the end of the read, so its final part is completed from the germline J gene. V gene TRBV19 combines with J gene TRBJ2-2, with D possibly matching TRBD2 (7 bases). Germline loops: CDR1 LNHDA, CDR2 SQIVND (reference sequence). CDR3 length: 14 residues. The V and J ends lost 4 bases and 5 bases respectively, with 11 bases between them. CDR3 sequence: CASSTQGGTGELFF. CDR3 bases read: TGTGCCAGTAGTACACAGGGAGGGACCGGGGAG.

A note on this clone: The read ends 3 residues before the CDR3 terminus; that terminus is restored from the germline J gene. The rearrangement uses TRBV10-2 and TRBJ2-1; 12 bases map to TRBD2. J lost 8 bases, V lost 5 bases, and 7 bases had no gene match. The germline gives CDR1 WSHSY, CDR2 SAAADI. This CDR3 spans 15 amino acids. The sequenced CDR3 bases are TGCGCCAGCAGTCTAGCGGGAGGGGATATCCATGAG. Translated, it gives CASSLAGGDIHE. The full CDR3 is CASSLAGGDIHEQFF.

The sequenced CDR3 bases are TGTGCCAGCGGACAGGGTCCTTACGAG. It codes for CASGQGPYE. From start to end, the CDR3 is CASGQGPYEQYF. The chain couples TRBV7-2 to TRBJ2-7; TRBD1 matches at 8 bases. The read stops 3 residues short of the end of the CDR3; the missing end is completed from the germline J gene. Germline assignment: CDR1 SGHTA and CDR2 FQGNSA. The V gene end was trimmed by 8 bases and the J gene end by 4 bases; junction bases not matched to a gene: 4. This CDR3 comprises 12 residues.

In regard to this clone: The read falls 3 residues short of the CDR3 end, and the missing part is taken from the germline J gene. The rearrangement links TRBV2 to TRBJ2-1; 15 bases match TRBD2. Germline CDR1 and CDR2: SNHLY and FYNNEI. The CDR3 spans 19 residues. The V gene end was trimmed by 3 bases and the J gene end by 5 bases; junction bases not matched to a gene: 11. CDR3 region: CASSEAGTSGRFGNNEQFF. The DNA read from the CDR3 is TGTGCCAGCAGTGAGGCCGGGACTAGCGGGAGGTTTGGCAACAATGAG.

With regard to this clone: Read sequence stops 3 residues before the CDR3 end, and the germline J gene provides the missing end. The chain employs TRBV30 and TRBJ2-3; 11 nucleotides agree with TRBD2. Trimming cost V 3 bases and J 1 base; bases outside gene matches: 9. CDR3 length: 17 residues. Germline CDR1 is GTSNPN and CDR2 is SVGIG (reference sequence). This CDR3 reads CAWSRGLADLRTDTQYF. CDR3 bases read: TGTGCCTGGAGCAGGGGACTAGCGGATTTACGCACAGATACG.

In regard to this clone: The read ends 3 residues early relative to the CDR3; the germline J gene fills the gap. The V call is TRBV7-9, the J call TRBJ1-1, with a possible D match to TRBD1 (6 bases). Germline V gives CDR1 SEHNR, CDR2 FQNEAQ (reference sequence). Trimming shortened V by 1 base and J by 6 bases, and 15 bases separated the two germline ends. This CDR3 comprises 15 residues. CDR3 loop: CASSLGSWGQAEAFF. Incomplete CDR3 DNA: TGTGCCAGCAGCTTAGGGAGTTGGGGGCAGGCTGAA.

On this clone itself: The CDR3 extends 3 residues past the end of the read, so its final part is completed from the germline J gene. The chain has TRBV11-3 and TRBJ2-2; D unclear. Germline V gives CDR1 SGHNT, CDR2 YENEEA. V was pared by 5 bases and J by 4 bases, with 11 bases between. CDR3 length: 14 residues. This CDR3 is CASSPLKGTGELFF. The sequenced part of the CDR3 DNA is TGTGCCAGCAGCCCCCTCAAGGGCACCGGGGAG. The full variable domain, completed using reference TRBV11-3 and TRBJ2-2, is EAGVVQSPRYKIIEKKQPVAFWCNPISGHNTLYWYLQNLGQGPELLIRYENEEAVDDSQLPKDRFSAERLKGVDSTLKIQPAELGDSAVYLCASSPLKGTGELFFGEGSRLTVL.

As regards this clone: The read is 3 residues too short to cover the CDR3 end, so that end is filled in from the germline J gene. The chain couples TRBV2 to TRBJ2-7; tentatively, D is TRBD1 (6 bases). This CDR3 is built from 14 residues. Deletions cut 8 bases from V and 4 bases from J, with 18 bases between. Germline CDR1 and CDR2: SNHLY and FYNNEI. This CDR3 reads CASEVQGSGYEQYF. The CDR3 bases that were read are TGTGCCAGCGAAGTACAGGGCAGTGGGTACGAG.